This TCR beta chain was identified during a study of T cells after yellow fever vaccination. V was clipped by 2 bases and J by 3 bases, with 10 bases between them. The CDR3 contains 14 residues. In germline, CDR1 is SGHTA, CDR2 FQGTGA. TCRdb re-called the 5' RACE reads with MiXCR, one entry per CDR3 protein. The sample records some 390,000 distinct CDR3 sequences, about 17% being singletons. In its sample, this clonotype was seen a few times. V gene TRBV7-3 combines with J gene TRBJ1-1, with D hard to call. Sequenced here: PBMCs, sampled before the yellow fever booster vaccination. This clonotype was sampled from a man aged 18 to 29 who received the YFV17D yellow fever vaccine. The CDR3 loop is CASSLDGDHTEAFF. In nucleotides, the CDR3 is TGTGCCAGCAGCTTAGACGGGGATCACACTGAAGCTTTCTTT.